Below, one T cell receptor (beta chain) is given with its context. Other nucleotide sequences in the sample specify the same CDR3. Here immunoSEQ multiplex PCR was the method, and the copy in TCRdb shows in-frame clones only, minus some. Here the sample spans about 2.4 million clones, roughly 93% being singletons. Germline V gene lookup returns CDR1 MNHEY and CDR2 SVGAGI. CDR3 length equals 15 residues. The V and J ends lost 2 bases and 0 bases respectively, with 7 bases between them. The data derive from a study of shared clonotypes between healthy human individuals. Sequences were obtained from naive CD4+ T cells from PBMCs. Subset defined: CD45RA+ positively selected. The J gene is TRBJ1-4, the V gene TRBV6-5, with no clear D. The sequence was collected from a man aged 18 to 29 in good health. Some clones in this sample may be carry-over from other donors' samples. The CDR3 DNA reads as TGTGCCAGCAGTTACCGAGCGGCAACTAATGAAAAACTGTTTTTT. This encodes CASSYRAATNEKLFF.